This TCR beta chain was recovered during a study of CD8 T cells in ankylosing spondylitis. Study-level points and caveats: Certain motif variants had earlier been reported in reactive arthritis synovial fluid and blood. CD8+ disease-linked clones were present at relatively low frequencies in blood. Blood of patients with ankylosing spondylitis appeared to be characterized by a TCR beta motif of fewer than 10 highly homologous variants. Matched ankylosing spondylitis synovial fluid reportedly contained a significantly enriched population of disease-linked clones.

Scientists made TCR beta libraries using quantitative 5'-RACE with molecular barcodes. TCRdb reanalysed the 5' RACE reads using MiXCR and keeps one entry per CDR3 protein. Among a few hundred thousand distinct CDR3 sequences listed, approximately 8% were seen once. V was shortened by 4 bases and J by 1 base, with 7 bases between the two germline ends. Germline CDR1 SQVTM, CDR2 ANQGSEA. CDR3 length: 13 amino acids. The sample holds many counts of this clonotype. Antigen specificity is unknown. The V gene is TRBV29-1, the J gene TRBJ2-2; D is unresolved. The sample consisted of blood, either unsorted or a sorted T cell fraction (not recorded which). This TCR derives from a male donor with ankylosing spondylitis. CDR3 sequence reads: CSVAARNTGELFF. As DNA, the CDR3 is TGCAGCGTTGCCGCGAGGAACACCGGGGAGCTGTTTTTT.